This entry lists 28 T cell receptor beta chains sequenced from one sample in a study of neurological immune-mediated disorders. TCRdb analysed the 5' RACE reads with MiXCR anew, one entry per CDR3 protein. In the table there are roughly 70,000 distinct CDR3 sequences, less than 5.5% of which are singletons. The specimen was PBMCs. The receptor set was obtained from a woman in her thirties with multiple sclerosis.

The CDR3 sequence: CATSRDSGGSYEQYF. The DNA for the CDR3 is TGTGCCACCAGCAGAGATTCTGGCGGATCCTACGAGCAGTACTTC. This chain uses TRBV15 with TRBJ2-7; D is unresolved. Looked up from germline, CDR1 is LNHNV and CDR2 is YYDKDF (reference sequence). The CDR3 runs 15 residues. Trimming took off 0 bases at V and 1 base at J, with 10 bases between the two ends.

This clonotype was detected only a few times. The chain combines TRBV20-1 with TRBJ2-1, with TRBD2 matching 8 bases. This CDR3 has 14 residues. Germline lookup yields CDR1 DFQATT and CDR2 SNEGSKA (reference sequence). Trimming took 4 bases from V and 9 from J; bases not matched to a gene: 11. CDR3 bases: TGCAGTGCTAACCTTGTAGCGGGGATCGGTGAGCAGTTCTTC. Translation gives CSANLVAGIGEQFF.

On this clonotype: This clone may be a read error of a much larger clone one base away. This chain connects TRBV7-9 to TRBJ1-1; D gene uncertain. Germline-derived CDR1 and CDR2 are SEHNR and FQNEAQ (reference sequence). The CDR3 contains 14 residues. CDR3 sequence (DNA): TGTACCAGCACCTTAATGGGTAAAGACACTGAAGCTTTCTTT. Translating gives CTSTLMGKDTEAFF.

This chain connects TRBV20-1 to TRBJ1-6, with 8 nucleotides matching TRBD1. Germline lookup yields CDR1 DFQATT and CDR2 SNEGSKA (reference sequence). V lost 4 bases to trimming and J lost 9 bases; unmatched junction nucleotides: 5. The CDR3 has 13 amino acids. CDR3 residues: CSATDREVSPLHF. In DNA, the CDR3 is TGCAGTGCTACGGACAGGGAGGTTTCACCCCTCCACTTT.

There are many counts of this clonotype. CDR3 amino acids: CASSQNRGGEYGYTF. CDR3 in DNA: TGTGCCAGCAGCCAAAACAGGGGAGGGGAGTATGGCTACACCTTC. J is TRBJ1-2 and V is TRBV3-1, with 7 bases matching TRBD1. The germline V gene encodes CDR1 LGHDT and CDR2 YNNKEL (reference sequence). The CDR3 consists of 15 residues. J lost 5 bases, V lost 2 bases, and 8 bases had no gene match.

This clonotype was seen ten or more times. This chain connects TRBV5-1 to TRBJ2-7; TRBD1 matches 10 bases. CDR1 SGHRS and CDR2 YFSETQ come from the germline V gene. Trimming took 3 bases from V and 6 from J; bases not matched to a gene: 9. This CDR3 has 15 amino acids. The DNA for the CDR3 is TGCGCCAGCAGCTCCGCCGGGACAGGGGTCCGCGAGCAGTACTTC. Amino acid sequence: CASSSAGTGVREQYF. Complete variable domain (other parts from reference TRBV5-1 and TRBJ2-7): KAGVTQTPRYLIKTRGQQVTLSCSPISGHRSVSWYQQTPGQGLQFLFEYFSETQRNKGNFPGRFSGRQFSNSRSEMNVSTLELGDSALYLCASSSAGTGVREQYFGPGTRLTVT.

This clonotype was counted at least ten times. This rearrangement joins TRBV6-5 to TRBJ2-1; 7 nucleotides agree with TRBD1. Germline CDR1 is MNHEY and CDR2 is SVGAGI. The junction had 5 bases not matched to a gene; V was cut back by 1 base and J by 2 bases. This CDR3 has 16 residues. The chain's CDR3 is CASSYLGQSAYNEQFF. CDR3 nucleotide sequence: TGTGCCAGCAGTTACTTGGGACAGTCAGCCTACAATGAGCAGTTCTTC.

This clonotype was seen repeatedly, ten times or more. The chain is built from TRBV7-9 and TRBJ2-7; D possibly corresponds to TRBD2 (6 bases). The length of the CDR3 is 11 residues. V was clipped by 8 bases and J by 3 bases, with 8 bases between them. The germline CDR1 and CDR2 sequences are SEHNR and FQNEAQ (reference sequence). The CDR3 loop reads CASQGGYEQYF. CDR3 in DNA: TGTGCCAGCCAGGGAGGCTACGAGCAGTACTTC.

This clonotype was counted at least ten times. The chain joins TRBV5-1 to TRBJ2-3, with TRBD2 as a possible D gene (6 bases). Germline lookup yields CDR1 SGHRS and CDR2 YFSETQ. Trimming took 5 bases from V and 2 from J, leaving 18 bases between them. The CDR3 length is 16 residues. The CDR3 sequence: CASRVGIAEYTDTQYF. The CDR3 DNA reads as TGCGCCAGCAGAGTCGGAATAGCGGAGTACACAGATACGCAGTATTTT.

Ten or more counts support this clonotype. The chain uses TRBV7-2 and TRBJ2-7; 8 nucleotides match TRBD1. J gave up 2 bases and V 10 bases, and 7 bases lay outside the gene matches. This CDR3 spans 13 amino acids. Germline loops: CDR1 SGHTA, CDR2 FQGNSA. This CDR3 reads CATLQGVPYEQYF. The CDR3, as DNA: TGTGCCACATTACAGGGGGTTCCCTACGAGCAGTACTTC.

The table lists this clonotype with many counts. The V gene is TRBV13, the J gene TRBJ1-2; 7 bases are a match to TRBD1. This CDR3 has 13 amino acids. Per germline, CDR1 PRHDT and CDR2 FYEKMQ (reference sequence). V dropped 8 bases and J dropped 3; count of bases not matched to a gene: 6. The CDR3 DNA is TGTGCCAGCGCGACAGGGTTTGACTATGGCTACACCTTC. Protein: CASATGFDYGYTF.

This clonotype was detected ten times or more. This chain links TRBV20-1 with TRBJ1-5, with 10 bases that match TRBD1. The trim removed 6 bases at V and 6 bases at J, leaving 8 bases unmatched. Germline V gene lookup returns CDR1 DFQATT and CDR2 SNEGSKA (reference sequence). The CDR3 spans 14 residues. DNA for the CDR3: TGCAGTGCCAGGGACAGGGGAAAGGCTCAGCCCCAGCATTTT. Translated: CSARDRGKAQPQHF.

This clonotype was observed a few times. V gene TRBV20-1 combines with J gene TRBJ2-5, with 7 bases aligning to TRBD2. Trimming at V came to 6 bases and at J to 3 bases, leaving 7 bases not matched to a gene. The CDR3 covers 13 residues. From germline, CDR1 is DFQATT and CDR2 SNEGSKA (reference sequence). CDR3 loop: CSAMRGGEETQYF. CDR3 nucleotides: TGCAGTGCCATGCGCGGGGGAGAAGAGACCCAGTACTTC.

In this sample, this clonotype turned up many times. The chain recombines TRBV5-1 with TRBJ2-3, with D tentatively TRBD1 or TRBD2 (5 bases each). CDR1 and CDR2 from the germline V gene are SGHRS and YFSETQ. The V end was cut by 3 bases, the J end by 3 bases, with 8 bases between. The CDR3 is 13 residues long. The CDR3 loop reads CASSSGPTDTQYF. The CDR3 bases are TGCGCCAGCAGCTCGGGGCCGACAGATACGCAGTATTTT. The variable domain in full, with the rest retrieved from reference TRBV5-1 and TRBJ2-3, is KAGVTQTPRYLIKTRGQQVTLSCSPISGHRSVSWYQQTPGQGLQFLFEYFSETQRNKGNFPGRFSGRQFSNSRSEMNVSTLELGDSALYLCASSSGPTDTQYFGPGTRLTVL.

This clonotype showed up many times. J is TRBJ2-5 and V is TRBV3-1, with 8 bases aligning to TRBD2. The CDR3 totals 15 residues. Trimming cost V 2 bases and J 5 bases; bases outside gene matches: 7. Germline lookup yields CDR1 LGHDT and CDR2 YNNKEL (reference sequence). CDR3 in DNA: TGTGCCAGCAGCCAACCCGGACTAGCACTGGAGACCCAGTACTTC. It translates to CASSQPGLALETQYF.

This clonotype came up a few times. The rearrangement links TRBV12-3 or TRBV12-4 to TRBJ1-2; D uncertain. The germline V and J ends were trimmed by 4 bases and 6 bases, with 12 bases remaining between them. The CDR3 spans 13 residues. The CDR3 sequence: CASSWGLDDGYTF. Here the CDR3 DNA reads TGTGCCAGCAGTTGGGGATTAGATGATGGCTACACCTTC.

This clonotype was found many times. This rearrangement joins TRBV5-1 to TRBJ2-6, with D maybe TRBD2 (6 bases). V gave up 6 bases and J gave up 0 bases, with 13 bases separating them. Germline assignment: CDR1 SGHRS and CDR2 YFSETQ. The CDR3 contains 16 residues. DNA for the CDR3: TGCGCCAGCAAAGGGACTGGGACCTCTGGGGCCAACGTCCTGACTTTC. This encodes CASKGTGTSGANVLTF.

The sample holds many counts of this clonotype. V gene TRBV7-9 combines with J gene TRBJ2-7; D is ambiguous. V lost 3 bases and J 2 bases, leaving 5 bases between the germline ends. CDR1 is SEHNR, CDR2 FQNEAQ, per germline (reference sequence). CDR3 length equals 12 residues. The CDR3 reads CASSLNTYEQYF. As DNA, the CDR3 is TGTGCCAGCAGCTTGAATACCTACGAGCAGTACTTC.

This clonotype was seen many times. V and J are TRBV5-1 and TRBJ2-1; 10 bases align to TRBD1. Per the germline V gene, CDR1 is SGHRS and CDR2 is YFSETQ. The CDR3 contains 16 residues. Trimming cost V 4 bases and J 2 bases; bases outside gene matches: 6. CDR3 DNA: TGCGCCAGCAGCCCTACCGGGACAGGGGCCTACAATGAGCAGTTCTTC. It codes for CASSPTGTGAYNEQFF.

This clonotype has a count of ten or more. The chain has TRBV12-3 or TRBV12-4 and TRBJ2-4; the D is unclear. V lost 1 base to trimming and J lost 3 bases, with 7 bases between them. The CDR3 length is 14 residues. The CDR3 DNA follows: TGTGCCAGCAGTTTAGGGCCCGGCAAAAACATTCAGTACTTC. Amino acid sequence: CASSLGPGKNIQYF.

This clonotype was recorded a few times. This sequence joins TRBV15 and TRBJ1-1; 8 positions agree with TRBD1. The germline V gene has CDR1 LNHNV and CDR2 YYDKDF (reference sequence). J was trimmed by 2 bases and V by 7 bases; bases with no gene match: 3. The CDR3 has 13 amino acids. CDR3 sequence (DNA): TGTGCCACCACCCAGGGGGCAAACACTGAAGCTTTCTTT. As protein: CATTQGANTEAFF. The variable domain in full, completed from reference TRBV15 and TRBJ1-1, reads DAMVIQNPRYQVTQFGKPVTLSCSQTLNHNVMYWYQQKSSQAPKLLFHYYDKDFNNEADTPDNFQSRRPNTSFCFLDIRSPGLGDTAMYLCATTQGANTEAFFGQGTRLTVV.

The table lists this clonotype with many counts. V usage is TRBV20-1 and J usage is TRBJ1-2; the match to TRBD1 covers 9 bases. The V gene's germline CDR1 is DFQATT and CDR2 SNEGSKA (reference sequence). The trim removed 3 bases at V and 7 bases at J, leaving 9 bases unmatched. The CDR3 spans 14 residues. The CDR3 is CSASDRTGVGGYTF. The CDR3 DNA reads TGCAGTGCTAGTGACCGGACAGGGGTTGGTGGCTACACCTTC.

This clonotype was detected many times. This rearrangement joins TRBV3-1 to TRBJ2-3; possible D gene TRBD2, 5 bases. The CDR3 totals 15 residues. Germline assignment: CDR1 LGHDT and CDR2 YNNKEL (reference sequence). Trimming left V 3 bases short and J 4 bases short, with 14 bases between. In DNA form, the CDR3 reads TGTGCCAGCAGCCAGTCGGGTCTGAGGGCAGATACGCAGTATTTT. Encoded protein: CASSQSGLRADTQYF.

Comments on this clonotype: A read error may produce the germline difference seen at one junction end. The chain recombines TRBV12-3 or TRBV12-4 with TRBJ1-5, with a weak D call TRBD1 (5 bases). The CDR3 totals 14 residues. This CDR3 reads CASSSDRTYQPQNF. The CDR3 DNA reads as TGTGCCAGCAGTTCAGACAGAACGTATCAGCCCCAGAATTTT.

In its sample, this clonotype was seen many times. The V gene is TRBV7-2, the J gene TRBJ2-7; 7 bases are shared with TRBD1. Germline-derived CDR1 and CDR2 are SGHTA and FQGNSA. The CDR3 totals 13 residues. The junction had 4 bases not matched to a gene; V was cut back by 5 bases and J by 3 bases. The CDR3 nucleotides read TGTGCCAGCAGCCGGGACAGAGGCTACGAGCAGTACTTC. Translation gives CASSRDRGYEQYF.

This clonotype was picked up many times. The V call is TRBV20-1, the J call TRBJ1-4, with D perhaps matching TRBD1 (5 bases). Germline V gives CDR1 DFQATT, CDR2 SNEGSKA (reference sequence). This CDR3 has 14 amino acids. The V end lost 6 bases, the J end lost 6 bases, and 17 bases lay between the germline ends. In DNA form, the CDR3 reads TGCAGTGCCACGGAGACAGTACGACATGAAAAACTGTTTTTT. Protein sequence: CSATETVRHEKLFF.

The rearrangement joins TRBV20-1 to TRBJ2-1; possibly TRBD1 or TRBD2 for D (5 bases each). Per the germline V gene, CDR1 is DFQATT and CDR2 is SNEGSKA (reference sequence). V lost 3 bases, J lost 5 bases, and 20 bases lay in between. The CDR3 is 16 residues long. The DNA for the CDR3 is TGCAGTGCTAGTCTGGAATCGGGACCCGCGGACAATGAGCAGTTCTTC. Translated: CSASLESGPADNEQFF.

This clonotype was seen repeatedly, ten times or more. V usage is TRBV6-5 and J usage is TRBJ1-5, with a tentative D call TRBD1 (5 bases). CDR3 length: 13 residues. Trimming cost V 3 bases and J 8 bases, with 11 bases left between them. Germline CDR1 and CDR2: MNHEY and SVGAGI. The CDR3 DNA is TGTGCCAGCAGTTATGGCAGGGCTGAGCCCCAGCATTTT. Protein product: CASSYGRAEPQHF.